This T cell receptor (beta chain) emerged from a study of spatial heterogeneity in lung cancer. The CDR3 extends over 13 amino acids. V lost 5 bases and J lost 0, with 10 bases in between. From germline, CDR1 is SQVTM and CDR2 ANQGSEA. TCRdb independently ran MiXCR on the 5' RACE reads; one entry per CDR3 protein. This table holds tens of thousands of distinct CDR3 sequences, approximately 8.5% found once. Time point given: sample taken at primary tumor resection. Unsorted whole RNA from tumor, nontumor lung or frozen PBMC underwent sequencing. The donors were 72 patients with non-small cell lung cancer that was early-stage and untreated. This clonotype was counted at least ten times.

The sequencing here drew on PBMCs, taken at surgery. The receptor's source is a male donor with early-stage non-small cell lung cancer. The chain combines TRBV29-1 with TRBJ2-5; D is ambiguous. Here the CDR3 reads CSVQWLYQETQYF. The CDR3 DNA is TGCAGCGTTCAGTGGTTGTACCAAGAGACCCAGTACTTC.